The table lists the clone carrying this T cell receptor (beta chain) with many counts. Its antigen is still unknown. CDR3 length: 15 amino acids. Germline CDR1 SGDLS, CDR2 YYNGEE. V was clipped by 0 bases and J by 4 bases, with 11 bases between them. MiXCR, run by TCRdb on the 5' RACE reads, gives a single entry per CDR3 protein. The repertoire holds more than 13,000 distinct CDR3 sequences, with 6.5% to 8% as singletons. This record comes from a study of neurological immune-mediated disorders. Study-level findings and limits: The expanded clones of different subjects shared no CDR3 amino acid sequences (suggesting private repertoires in all groups).

Material for sequencing was CD8+ T cells from blood. The TCR comes from a woman aged 40 to 50 in good health. The V gene is TRBV9, the J gene TRBJ2-1; D possibly corresponds to TRBD2 (6 bases). The DNA of the CDR3 is TGTGCCAGCAGCGTAGGCGGGGCCCTTTACAATGAGCAGTTCTTC. Translating it yields CASSVGGALYNEQFF.